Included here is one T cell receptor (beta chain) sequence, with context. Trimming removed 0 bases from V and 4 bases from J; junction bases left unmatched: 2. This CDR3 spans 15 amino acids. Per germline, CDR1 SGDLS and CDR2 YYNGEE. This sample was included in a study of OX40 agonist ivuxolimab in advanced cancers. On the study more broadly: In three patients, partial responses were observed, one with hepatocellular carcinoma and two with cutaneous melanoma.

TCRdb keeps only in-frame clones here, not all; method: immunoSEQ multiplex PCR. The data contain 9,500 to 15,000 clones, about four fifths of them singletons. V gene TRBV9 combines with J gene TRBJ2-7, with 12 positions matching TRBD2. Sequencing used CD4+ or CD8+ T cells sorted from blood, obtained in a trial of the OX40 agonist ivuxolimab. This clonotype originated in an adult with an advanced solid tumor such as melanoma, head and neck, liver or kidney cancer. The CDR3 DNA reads TGTGCCAGCAGCGTAGCCACTAGCGGGAGGTACGAGCAGTACTTC. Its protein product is CASSVATSGRYEQYF.